The following is a TCR beta chain sequence with its context. Its antigen is undetermined. The data stem from a study of cytomegalovirus exposure and HLA in healthy donors. CDR1 and CDR2 from the germline V gene are MNHEY and SVGAGI. There are 14 residues in the CDR3. With 5 bases clipped from V and 2 bases from J, the junction kept 5 bases outside the gene matches. The PCR employed 60 Vbeta primers together with 13 Jbeta primers. Data came from immunoSEQ multiplex PCR; TCRdb stores just in-frame clones and leaves some out. The sample shows roughly 180,000 clones, more than 70% of them seen only once. Notes on the study in general: Later, an analysis found that common viral pathogens appeared to be linked with several of the most significant clusters. Accurate predictions that matched the HLA-A and HLA-B alleles of most subjects were reportedly made from TCR beta sequences. Immune exposure information available was restricted to CMV serostatus.

The origin of this receptor is a girl aged 10-17 years in good health and CMV-seropositive. Source material: PBMCs. The chain has TRBV6-5 and TRBJ2-5; the match to TRBD1 covers 7 bases. CDR3 DNA: TGTGCCAGCAGTCCCCAGGACAGGCAAGAGACCCAGTACTTC. This encodes CASSPQDRQETQYF.